This T cell receptor beta chain derives from a study of blood T cells in healthy people across ages. General observations from the study: It was the long-lived donors that had more naive CD4+ cells and higher diversity than aged donors. The lack of PBMC sorting stopped any conclusive naive versus antigen-experienced comparison. TCR beta diversity per million T cells fell roughly linearly with age.

Comment on this clonotype: Its antigen is not identified.

Primed by a sample-barcoded 5' primer and a J-beta primer mix, a second PCR proceeded for roughly 7 to 12 cycles. A template-switch adaptor that had 12 random nucleotides put a tag on each cDNA molecule. TCRdb analysed the 5' RACE reads with MiXCR anew, one entry per CDR3 protein. The sample carries hundreds of thousands of distinct CDR3 sequences, about 50% recorded once. The sample was blood. The sequence derives from a woman of 80 years or more in good health.

CDR3 residues: CASSEAGGNEQFF. CDR3 DNA sequence: TGTGCCAGCAGTGAAGCGGGAGGCAATGAGCAGTTCTTC. V is TRBV25-1 and J is TRBJ2-1, with 8 bases fitting TRBD2. This CDR3 region has 13 residues. Losses at the gene ends were 2 bases for V and 6 bases for J; bases not matched to a gene: 0. Germline V lookup: CDR1 MGHDK, CDR2 SYGVNS. Full variable domain (rest looked up from reference TRBV25-1 and TRBJ2-1): EADIYQTPRYLVIGTGKKITLECSQTMGHDKMYWYQQDPGMELHLIHYSYGVNSTEKGDLSSESTVSRIRTEHFPLTLESARPSHTSQYLCASSEAGGNEQFFGPGTRLTVL.